This T cell receptor (beta chain) came from a study of CD8+ T cells in alopecia areata. Study at large: Twice a day, 5 to 10 mg of oral tofacitinib was administered to treated patients.

Trimming removed 5 bases at V and 5 bases at J, with 22 bases between. CDR3 length: 16 amino acids. From germline, CDR1 is MNHEY and CDR2 SMNVEV (reference sequence). Sequencing relied on a cDNA template that was reverse transcribed from extracted RNA. The assay was immunoSEQ multiplex PCR, and TCRdb's table has in-frame clones only and misses some. Of about 170,000 clones in the sample, about 70% were seen once. The investigators collected lesional scalp punch biopsies and peripheral blood from alopecia areata patients. The clonotype was recovered from a human donor with alopecia areata. The sample consisted of CD8+ T cells sorted from blood, taken at week 0. The rearrangement joins TRBV27 to TRBJ2-7, with TRBD1 as a possible D gene (6 bases). The CDR3 region is CASSVLGQGKLNEQYF. In DNA, the CDR3 is TGTGCCAGCAGTGTACTGGGGCAGGGGAAATTAAACGAGCAGTACTTC.